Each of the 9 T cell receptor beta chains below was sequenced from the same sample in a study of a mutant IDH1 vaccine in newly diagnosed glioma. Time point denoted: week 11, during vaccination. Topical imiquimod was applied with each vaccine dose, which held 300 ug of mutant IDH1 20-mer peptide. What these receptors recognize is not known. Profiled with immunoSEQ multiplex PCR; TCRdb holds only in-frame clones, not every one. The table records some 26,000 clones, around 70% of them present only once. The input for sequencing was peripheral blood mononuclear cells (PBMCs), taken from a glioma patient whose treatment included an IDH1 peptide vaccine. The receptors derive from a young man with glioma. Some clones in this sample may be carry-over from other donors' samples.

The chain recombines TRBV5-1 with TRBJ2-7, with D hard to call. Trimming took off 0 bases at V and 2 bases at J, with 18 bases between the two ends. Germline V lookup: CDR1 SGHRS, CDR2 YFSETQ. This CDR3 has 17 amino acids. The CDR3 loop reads CASSLVGSLQGTYEQYF. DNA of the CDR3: TGCGCCAGCAGCTTGGTCGGGTCCCTTCAAGGAACCTACGAGCAGTACTTC. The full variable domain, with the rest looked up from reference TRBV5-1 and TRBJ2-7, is KAGVTQTPRYLIKTRGQQVTLSCSPISGHRSVSWYQQTPGQGLQFLFEYFSETQRNKGNFPGRFSGRQFSNSRSEMNVSTLELGDSALYLCASSLVGSLQGTYEQYFGPGTRLTVT.

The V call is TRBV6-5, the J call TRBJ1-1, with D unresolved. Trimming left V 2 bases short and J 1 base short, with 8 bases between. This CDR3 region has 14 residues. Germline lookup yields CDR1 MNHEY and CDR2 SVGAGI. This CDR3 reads CASSYNAGNTEAFF. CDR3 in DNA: TGTGCCAGCAGTTACAACGCAGGGAACACTGAAGCTTTCTTT.

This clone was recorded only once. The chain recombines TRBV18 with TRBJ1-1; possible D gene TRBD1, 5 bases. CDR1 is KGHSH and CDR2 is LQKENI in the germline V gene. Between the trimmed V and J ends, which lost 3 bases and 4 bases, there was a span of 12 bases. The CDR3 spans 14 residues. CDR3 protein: CASSPATGGTEAFF. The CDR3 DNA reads TGTGCCAGCTCACCTGCCACAGGCGGCACTGAAGCTTTCTTT. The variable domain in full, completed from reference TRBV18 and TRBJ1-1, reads NAGVMQNPRHLVRRRGQEARLRCSPMKGHSHVYWYRQLPEEGLKFMVYLQKENIIDESGMPKERFSAEFPKEGPSILRIQQVVRGDSAAYFCASSPATGGTEAFFGQGTRLTVV.

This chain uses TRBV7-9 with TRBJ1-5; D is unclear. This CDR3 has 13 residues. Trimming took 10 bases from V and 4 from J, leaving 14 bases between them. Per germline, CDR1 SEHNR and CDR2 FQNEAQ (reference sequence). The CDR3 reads CATTPGLNQPQHF. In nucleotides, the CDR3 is TGTGCCACAACTCCAGGATTGAATCAGCCCCAGCATTTT.

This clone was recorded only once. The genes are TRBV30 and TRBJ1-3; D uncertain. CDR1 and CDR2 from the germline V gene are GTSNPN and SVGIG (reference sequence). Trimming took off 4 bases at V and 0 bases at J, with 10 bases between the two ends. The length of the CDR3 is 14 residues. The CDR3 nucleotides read TGTGCCTGGAAGCCCAATCTCTCTGGAAACACCATATATTTT. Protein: CAWKPNLSGNTIYF.

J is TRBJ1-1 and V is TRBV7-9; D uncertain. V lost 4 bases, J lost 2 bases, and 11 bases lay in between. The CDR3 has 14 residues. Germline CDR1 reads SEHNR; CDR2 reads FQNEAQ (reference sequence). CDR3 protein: CASSSYVSNTEAFF. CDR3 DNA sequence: TGTGCCAGCAGCTCCTACGTTTCCAACACTGAAGCTTTCTTT.

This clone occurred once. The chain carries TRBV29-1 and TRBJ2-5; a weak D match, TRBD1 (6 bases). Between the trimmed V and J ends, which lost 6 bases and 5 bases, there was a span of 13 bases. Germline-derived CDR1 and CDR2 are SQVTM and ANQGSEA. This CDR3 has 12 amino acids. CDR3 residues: CSVGTQKETQYF. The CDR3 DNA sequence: TGCAGCGTCGGGACACAGAAGGAGACCCAGTACTTC.

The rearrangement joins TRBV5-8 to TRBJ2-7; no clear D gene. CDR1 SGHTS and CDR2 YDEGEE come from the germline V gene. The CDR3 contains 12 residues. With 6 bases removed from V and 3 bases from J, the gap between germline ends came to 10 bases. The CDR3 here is CASTPHDYEQYF. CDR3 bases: TGTGCCAGCACCCCTCACGACTACGAGCAGTACTTC.

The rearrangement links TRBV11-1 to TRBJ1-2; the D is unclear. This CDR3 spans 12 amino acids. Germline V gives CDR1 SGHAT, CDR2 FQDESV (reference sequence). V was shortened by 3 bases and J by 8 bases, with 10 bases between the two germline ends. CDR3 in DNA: TGTGCCAGCAGCTTGCCCCTGGGGGGCTACACCTTC. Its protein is CASSLPLGGYTF.